Listed below are T cell receptor beta chains from one sample, sequenced in a study of blood T cell repertoires in COVID-19. TCRdb's copy holds only in-frame clones and misses some; the assay was immunoSEQ multiplex PCR. Of some 130,000 clones detected, about 86% appear once; the ten largest clones hold about 2.2%. The sequencing sample was made of PBMCs or T cells enriched from blood (not recorded which). These receptors were collected from a middle-aged man with acute COVID-19. The CDR3 runs from the conserved cysteine through the conserved F or W. The D gene is left open where the match is weak. Rows give clone size only sometimes, using once, few, many, or a class for an expanded clone.

clone size | J gene | V gene | D gene | CDR3 protein | CDR3 DNA
- | TRBJ1-2 | TRBV28 | - | CASSLGQGYGYTF | TGTGCCAGCAGTTTGGGGCAGGGATATGGCTACACCTTC
- | TRBJ1-2 | TRBV7-9 | TRBD1 | CASSTRTGSNYGYTF | TGTGCCAGCAGCACACGGACAGGGAGTAATTATGGCTACACCTTC
- | TRBJ2-2 | TRBV20-1 | TRBD2 | CSASLAGASRTGELFF | TGCAGTGCTAGTCTCGCGGGAGCTTCGAGAACCGGGGAGCTGTTTTTT
- | TRBJ1-1 | TRBV29-1 | - | CSGTSGDGSAFF | TGCAGCGGTACCTCGGGGGATGGGTCGGCTTTCTTT
- | TRBJ1-6 | TRBV9 | - | CASSPGTQGGNSPLHF | TGTGCCAGCAGCCCTGGGACTCAAGGAGGGAATTCACCCCTCCACTTT
- | TRBJ2-7 | TRBV6-6 | TRBD2 | CASSSGTSGKTYEQYF | TGTGCCAGCAGCTCCGGGACTAGCGGGAAAACTTACGAGCAGTACTTC
once | TRBJ1-5 | TRBV6-5 | TRBD1 | CASSPRQGAIQPQHF | TGTGCCAGCAGCCCCCGACAGGGGGCAATTCAGCCCCAGCATTTT
- | TRBJ1-1 | TRBV19 | - | CASSIQVVNTEAFF | TGTGCCAGTAGTATTCAGGTGGTGAACACTGAAGCTTTCTTT
once | TRBJ2-7 | TRBV2 | TRBD1 | CASTLYRTGDYEQYF | TGTGCCAGCACTCTTTATCGGACAGGAGACTACGAGCAGTACTTC
- | TRBJ2-3 | TRBV19 | TRBD2 | CASRAGVFTDTQYF | TGTGCCAGTAGGGCGGGGGTCTTCACAGATACGCAGTATTTT
few | TRBJ1-3 | TRBV28 | - | CASSLRYTIYF | TGTGCCAGCAGTTTGAGGTACACCATATATTTT
- | TRBJ2-5 | TRBV7-8 | - | CASSSLGTNQETQYF | TGTGCCAGCAGCTCCCTCGGGACAAACCAAGAGACCCAGTACTTC
- | TRBJ1-4 | TRBV19 | - | CAIRGPTNEKLFF | TGTGCCATCAGGGGTCCAACTAATGAAAAACTGTTTTTT
- | TRBJ2-7 | TRBV6-1 | TRBD2 | CASSEEREGLYEQYF | TGTGCCAGCAGTGAAGAACGGGAGGGCCTGTACGAGCAGTACTTC
- | TRBJ1-5 | TRBV19 | - | CATGTPNQPQHF | TGTGCCACCGGGACTCCGAATCAGCCCCAGCATTTT
- | TRBJ2-7 | TRBV7-2 | - | CASSLVAGSSYEQYF | TGTGCCAGCAGCTTAGTTGCGGGAAGCTCCTACGAGCAGTACTTC
- | TRBJ2-5 | TRBV19 | TRBD1 | CASSEGTGGQETQYF | TGTGCCAGTAGTGAGGGGACAGGGGGACAAGAGACCCAGTACTTC
- | TRBJ2-1 | TRBV29-1 | TRBD1 | CSGDSYNEQFF | TGCAGCGGGGACAGCTACAATGAGCAGTTCTTC
few | TRBJ2-4 | TRBV9 | - | CASSVGDRSSIQYF | TGTGCCAGCAGCGTAGGCGACAGATCGTCCATTCAGTACTTC
- | TRBJ1-1 | TRBV6-1 | - | CASSEIGVEAFF | TGTGCCAGCAGTGAAATCGGGGTGGAAGCTTTCTTT
- | TRBJ1-1 | TRBV6-5 | - | CASSYTTGQNTEAFF | TGTGCCAGCAGTTACACGACAGGACAGAACACTGAAGCTTTCTTT
- | TRBJ2-7 | TRBV13 | - | CASSLQGVVLGAEQYF | TGTGCCAGCAGCCTGCAGGGTGTGGTATTGGGGGCCGAGCAGTACTTC
- | TRBJ2-2 | TRBV24-1 | - | CASQEGNTGELFF | TGTGCCTCCCAGGAAGGGAACACCGGGGAGCTGTTTTTT
- | TRBJ1-6 | TRBV5-1 | - | CASSLEEGNSPLHF | TGCGCCAGCAGCTTAGAAGAGGGTAATTCACCCCTCCACTTT
- | TRBJ2-7 | TRBV5-6 | TRBD1 | CASNIFPGQGAYEQYF | TGTGCCAGCAACATTTTTCCGGGACAGGGTGCCTACGAGCAGTACTTC
- | TRBJ1-1 | TRBV27 | TRBD1 | CASSTGGRMNTEAFF | TGTGCCAGCAGTACAGGGGGACGGATGAACACTGAAGCTTTCTTT
- | TRBJ1-2 | TRBV19 | TRBD1 | CASSILGTGINYGYTF | TGTGCCAGTAGTATCCTAGGGACAGGGATCAACTATGGCTACACCTTC
- | TRBJ2-2 | TRBV3-1/TRBV3-2 | - | CASSPGWGELFF | TGTGCCAGCAGCCCCGGGTGGGGGGAGCTGTTTTTT
- | TRBJ2-7 | TRBV7-2 | TRBD2 | CASSLGLAGDEQYF | TGTGCCAGCAGCTTAGGACTAGCGGGAGACGAGCAGTACTTC
once | TRBJ2-7 | TRBV24-1 | - | CATSAGSLDEQYF | TGTGCCACCAGTGCCGGGTCCTTGGACGAGCAGTACTTC
- | TRBJ2-7 | TRBV29-1 | TRBD1 | CSVTGTGGAAVEQYF | TGCAGCGTTACCGGGACAGGGGGCGCCGCGGTCGAGCAGTACTTC
few | TRBJ1-6 | TRBV2 | - | CASSDQEQVSPLHF | TGTGCCAGCAGTGACCAGGAACAGGTTTCCCCCCTCCACTTT
- | TRBJ1-5 | TRBV6-5 | - | CASSLQGSNQPQHF | TGTGCCAGCAGTCTACAGGGAAGCAATCAGCCCCAGCATTTT
- | TRBJ2-1 | TRBV28 | TRBD2 | CASSTPQGLAGGNEQFF | TGTGCCAGCAGTACACCCCAAGGACTAGCGGGAGGAAATGAGCAGTTCTTC
- | TRBJ2-1 | TRBV7-8 | - | CASSLAFGNEQFF | TGTGCCAGCAGCTTAGCTTTCGGGAATGAGCAGTTCTTC
- | TRBJ2-3 | TRBV25-1 | - | CASSPGATDTQYF | TGTGCCAGCAGCCCGGGAGCCACAGATACGCAGTATTTT
few | TRBJ2-1 | TRBV9 | TRBD2 | CASSVEGLAGAEQFF | TGTGCCAGCAGCGTAGAGGGACTAGCGGGAGCTGAGCAGTTCTTC
- | TRBJ1-6 | TRBV12-3/TRBV12-4 | - | CASSTILESPLHF | TGTGCCAGCAGTACAATCCTGGAGTCACCCCTCCACTTT
- | TRBJ2-1 | TRBV7-9 | TRBD1 | CASSFPGQGAAEQFF | TGTGCCAGCAGCTTCCCGGGACAGGGGGCAGCTGAGCAGTTCTTC
once | TRBJ1-5 | TRBV12-5 | - | CASGLGGDNQPQHF | TGTGCTAGTGGTCTGGGGGGGGACAATCAGCCCCAGCATTTT
- | TRBJ1-2 | TRBV5-6 | - | CASSQGGDYGYTF | TGTGCCAGCAGCCAAGGGGGGGACTATGGCTACACCTTC
once | TRBJ2-7 | TRBV7-8 | - | CASSRTTYEQYF | TGTGCCAGCAGCCGGACAACCTACGAGCAGTACTTC
- | TRBJ1-2 | TRBV12-3/TRBV12-4 | TRBD1 | CASSEQGSGYTF | TGTGCCAGCAGCGAACAGGGGTCTGGCTACACCTTC
- | TRBJ2-2 | TRBV7-9 | - | CASSPSGALNTGELFF | TGTGCCAGCAGCCCGTCAGGGGCTCTTAACACCGGGGAGCTGTTTTTT
- | TRBJ1-2 | TRBV3-1/TRBV3-2 | - | CASSQDNRRDGYTF | TGTGCCAGCAGCCAAGATAACAGGAGGGATGGCTACACCTTC